This T cell receptor (beta chain) was identified in a study of blood T cell repertoires in COVID-19. Across the study: In each case, the material was cDNA or gDNA derived from T cells, B-cell-depleted T cells, or PBMCs.

Trimming pared 0 bases from V and 2 bases from J, leaving 11 bases between. CDR3 length: 17 residues. CDR1 SGHVS and CDR2 FQNEAQ come from the germline V gene. Seattle enrolled patients during active infection and tracked them longitudinally. Original methodology: By means of reference gene primer amplification, nucleated cell counts were estimated. Assay used: immunoSEQ multiplex PCR; TCRdb lists only in-frame clones, some missing. The DNA was the basis for D and trimming; V, J and clone size are from that table. The table has 200,000 or so clones, roughly 84% seen once. This receptor was taken from a man aged 50-59 years with COVID-19, enrolled during active disease. This chain joins TRBV7-8 and TRBJ2-6, with D maybe TRBD2 (5 bases). The sequencing input was peripheral blood. The CDR3 here is CASSLARGWAGANVLTF. CDR3 DNA: TGTGCCAGCAGCTTAGCACGCGGGTGGGCTGGGGCCAACGTCCTGACTTTC.